The rows below give T cell receptor beta chains drawn from one sample of a study of blood T cells in healthy people across ages. TCRdb passed the 5' RACE reads through MiXCR, listing each CDR3 protein once. Of approximately 490,000 distinct CDR3 sequences in the sample, more than 20% were seen once. These data also formed part of another study, on T cells of mothers and their children.

Sequencing was done on a sample of blood. All receptors come from a boy aged 5-17 years in good health. CDR3s include the opening cysteine and the closing phenylalanine or tryptophan. A D gene is named only where the DNA matches it firmly. A clone size is listed for some rows: how often the clone was seen (once, few, many), or a class if it is expanded.

j_gene,d_gene,v_gene,abundance,CDR3nt,CDR3aa
TRBJ1-2,-,TRBV18,few,TGTGCCAGCTCACCTACAGCACAAATGAACTATGGCTACACCTTC,CASSPTAQMNYGYTF
TRBJ2-1,-,TRBV5-5,-,TGTGCCAGCAGCTTGGGCTACTCACCCTACAATGAGCAGTTCTTC,CASSLGYSPYNEQFF
TRBJ1-4,-,TRBV6-1,-,TGTGCCAGCACCTTAGGAGGGGTAGGCGAAAAACTGTTTTTT,CASTLGGVGEKLFF
TRBJ1-4,-,TRBV5-1,-,TGCGCCAGCAGCGCCCCAGGAGGAAAACTGTTTTTT,CASSAPGGKLFF
TRBJ2-7,TRBD2,TRBV4-1,few,TGCGCCAGCAAGCTAGGGACTAGCGGGACATACGAGCAGTACTTC,CASKLGTSGTYEQYF
TRBJ1-3,-,TRBV6-2/TRBV6-3,-,TGTGCCAGCATATATAAACGGTTACCATCTGGAAACACCATATATTTT,CASIYKRLPSGNTIYF
TRBJ2-7,-,TRBV18,-,TGTGCCAGCTCACCATCTGAGTTACCAACCTACGAGCAGTACTTC,CASSPSELPTYEQYF
TRBJ1-4,-,TRBV15,-,TGTGCCACCAGCCGCGACAGACTGGTTAATGAAAAACTGTTTTTT,CATSRDRLVNEKLFF
TRBJ2-7,TRBD2,TRBV25-1,few,TGTGCCAGCAGTCCCCGACTAGCGGGGGTCTACGAGCAGTACTTC,CASSPRLAGVYEQYF
TRBJ1-6,-,TRBV21-1,few,TGTGCCAGCAGCACCTATAAAAGGAGACGGAAGTATAATTCACCCCTCCACTTT,CASSTYKRRRKYNSPLHF
TRBJ1-4,TRBD1,TRBV27,few,TGTGCCAGCAGTCCGGGACAGGGGGCTGAAAAACTGTTTTTT,CASSPGQGAEKLFF
TRBJ2-5,-,TRBV5-7,-,TGTGCCAGGACATCACGGGCAAGGGATTTGGAGACCCAGTACTTC,CARTSRARDLETQYF
TRBJ1-5,-,TRBV7-9,-,TGTGCCAGCAGGGGAGGGGCCGATTCTGAGCCCCAGCATTTT,CASRGGADSEPQHF
TRBJ1-1,-,TRBV10-3,-,TGTGCCATCAGTGCTGGACGAGGGCAGAACACTGAAGCTTTCTTT,CAISAGRGQNTEAFF
TRBJ2-1,-,TRBV4-1,-,TGCGCCAGCAGCCAAGTAGATGAGCAGTTCTTC,CASSQVDEQFF
TRBJ2-3,-,TRBV24-1,few,TGTGCCACCAGTGATTTGAAGGGCACTACGCAGTATTTT,CATSDLKGTTQYF
TRBJ2-4,TRBD1,TRBV15,-,TGTGCCACCAGCAGAGAAACTACAGGGGGCAGATGGAACATTCAGTACTTC,CATSRETTGGRWNIQYF
TRBJ1-3,-,TRBV5-6,-,TGTGCCAGCAGCTTGTTGGGCCGCCTCCTCTCTGGAAACACCATATATTTT,CASSLLGRLLSGNTIYF
TRBJ1-1,TRBD1,TRBV9,few,TGTGCCAGCAGCGCCGCATCCTCTGACAGGGGGCAAGCTTTCTTT,CASSAASSDRGQAFF
TRBJ2-7,-,TRBV29-1,few,TGCAGCGTTGGACCGAGGGGGGGGTCCTACGAGCAGTACTTC,CSVGPRGGSYEQYF
TRBJ2-4,-,TRBV6-1,-,TGTGCCAGCACCGGAGGGGCCTTTTTGGGAGGAAAGTCCAAAAACATTCAGTACTTC,CASTGGAFLGGKSKNIQYF
TRBJ2-7,TRBD1,TRBV14,-,TGTGCCAGCAGCCAGGTACTGACAGGGGTCGAGCAGTACTTC,CASSQVLTGVEQYF
TRBJ1-5,-,TRBV19,few,TGTGCCAGTAGTTCCAGGGACAGCAATCAGCCCCAGCATTTT,CASSSRDSNQPQHF
TRBJ2-6,-,TRBV4-3,-,TGCGCCAGCAGCCACAGCGGCTCTGGGGCCAACGTCCTGACTTTC,CASSHSGSGANVLTF
TRBJ2-2,-,TRBV28,-,TGTGCCAGCAGTTTTCAGCGAGTCGCGAACACCGGGGAGCTGTTTTTT,CASSFQRVANTGELFF
TRBJ2-1,TRBD2,TRBV9,few,TGTGCCAGCAGCGTAGCTGTAGCGGGAGTTTACAATGAGCAGTTCTTC,CASSVAVAGVYNEQFF
TRBJ2-5,TRBD2,TRBV7-2,few,TGTGCCAGCAGCTTTGTGGCTAGCGGGCAAGAGACCCAGTACTTC,CASSFVASGQETQYF
TRBJ2-7,-,TRBV9,-,TGTGCCGGCAGCGTAGGGAGGGGGGGATCCTACGAGCAGTACTTC,CAGSVGRGGSYEQYF
TRBJ1-1,-,TRBV20-1,few,TGCAGTGCCACCTGGGGTGTCCCGCGGGGCACTGAAGCTTTCTTT,CSATWGVPRGTEAFF
TRBJ2-1,TRBD2,TRBV7-3,-,TGTGCCAGCAGCTTAATAGCGGGAGTGTTTGATGAGCAGTTCTTC,CASSLIAGVFDEQFF
TRBJ2-7,-,TRBV3-1,many,TGTGCCAGCAGCCAAACCAGGGGCTACGAGCAGTACTTC,CASSQTRGYEQYF
TRBJ2-3,TRBD2,TRBV4-1,-,TGCGCCAGCAGCCAAGATTCTAGCGGGGGTAGAGATACGCAGTATTTT,CASSQDSSGGRDTQYF
TRBJ1-1,-,TRBV6-5,few,TGTGCCAGCAGTAACCCGCGGGGAATCCTCCCAGCTTTCTTT,CASSNPRGILPAFF
TRBJ2-7,TRBD2,TRBV7-2,few,TGTGTCAGCAGCCCGACCGGGACTAGCGGCTACGAGCAGTACTTC,CVSSPTGTSGYEQYF
TRBJ2-5,TRBD1,TRBV14,few,TGTGCCAGCAGCCACCGACAGGGAAGCAAGGAGACCCAGTACTTC,CASSHRQGSKETQYF
TRBJ2-3,-,TRBV3-1,-,TGTGCCAGCAGCCAAGGCTACTCCTCTGATACGCAGTATTTT,CASSQGYSSDTQYF
TRBJ1-4,-,TRBV15,-,TGTGCCACCAGCAGAGGCGGGACGGTTAATGAAAAACTGTTTTTT,CATSRGGTVNEKLFF
TRBJ2-3,TRBD1,TRBV6-5,-,TGTGCCAGCAGTTATGACAGGGGTTCAGATACGCAGTATTTT,CASSYDRGSDTQYF
TRBJ1-4,-,TRBV12-3/TRBV12-4,-,TGTGCCAGCAGTTCCACCGGGACCCTTAATGAAAAACTGTTTTTT,CASSSTGTLNEKLFF
TRBJ1-1,-,TRBV27,few,TGTGCCAGCAGTTTATCGGCACTGTCGAACACTGAAGCTTTCTTT,CASSLSALSNTEAFF
TRBJ2-7,TRBD1,TRBV5-1,-,TGCGCCAGCAGGAAGGAGGGACAGGAAACCTACGAGCAGTACTTC,CASRKEGQETYEQYF
TRBJ2-7,TRBD2,TRBV29-1,few,TGCAGCGTCGCGGGGGGTACTCTGGGCTACGAGCAGTACTTC,CSVAGGTLGYEQYF
TRBJ2-7,-,TRBV28,many,TGTGCCAGCAGCGAATACTACGAGCAGTACTTC,CASSEYYEQYF
TRBJ2-3,TRBD2,TRBV5-4,many,TGTGCCAGCAGCTCGACTAGCGGGGGGAGGGGAGATACGCAGTATTTT,CASSSTSGGRGDTQYF
TRBJ2-1,-,TRBV10-3,-,TGTGCCATCAGCGACAGGCACAGTGAGCAGTTCTTC,CAISDRHSEQFF
TRBJ2-5,TRBD1,TRBV11-2,-,TGTGCCAGCACCCGAATGGGGACAGGGGCAGGAGAGACCCAGTACTTC,CASTRMGTGAGETQYF
TRBJ2-7,-,TRBV20-1,-,TGCAGTGCTAGGACTAGTTCTATGTACGAGCAGTACTTC,CSARTSSMYEQYF
TRBJ1-1,-,TRBV20-1,-,TGCAGTGCCCCCAAGGGCCGGGTGTACACTGAAGCTTTCTTT,CSAPKGRVYTEAFF
TRBJ2-1,TRBD2,TRBV7-9,many,TGTGCCAGCAGCCCTTCCGGACTAGCGGGAAGAGAGCAGTTCTTC,CASSPSGLAGREQFF
TRBJ2-2,-,TRBV6-4,-,TGTGCCAGTTCCCTCACTGGGACTCTAAACACCGGGGAGCTGTTTTTT,CASSLTGTLNTGELFF
TRBJ2-1,TRBD2,TRBV12-5,-,TGTGCTAGTGGTCAGGGACTAGCGGGAGAGCTTGAGCAGTTCTTC,CASGQGLAGELEQFF